Listed below are T cell receptor beta chains from one sample, sequenced in a study of blood T cell repertoires in COVID-19. Profiling relied on immunoSEQ multiplex PCR, and the TCRdb table lists in-frame clones only, not all of them. The repertoire holds 200,000 to 250,000 clones, with about 83% as singletons. Sequencing input: PBMCs or T cells enriched from blood (not recorded which). The receptor source for this set is a woman aged 50 to 60 who had been exposed to COVID-19. Each CDR3 is given with its conserved first and last residue. The order of the fields is CDR3 DNA, CDR3 protein, V gene, D gene, clone size, J gene. D genes are given only for firm matches. The size field is filled for only some rows; it gives once, few, many or a size class.

DNA: TGTGCCAGCAGCCAAATGTCGCTGGCTAATTCACCCCTCCACTTT
CDR3: CASSQMSLANSPLHF
V: TRBV3-1/TRBV3-2
D: -
size: once
J: TRBJ1-6

DNA: TGTGCCAGCAGCCCTAACAGGGTTGATAGCACTGAAGCTTTCTTT
CDR3: CASSPNRVDSTEAFF
V: TRBV7-8
D: -
size: -
J: TRBJ1-1

DNA: TGTGCCAGCAGTGCCGCTGCCGGTTGGGGCGAGACCCAGTACTTC
CDR3: CASSAAAGWGETQYF
V: TRBV6-4
D: -
size: once
J: TRBJ2-5

DNA: TGCGCCAGCAGCCAAGAAGCTAGCGGGGGCTACAATGAGCAGTTCTTC
CDR3: CASSQEASGGYNEQFF
V: TRBV4-3
D: TRBD2
size: -
J: TRBJ2-1

DNA: TGTGCCAGCAGCCAGCCGGGACAGGGCATAGATACGCAGTATTTT
CDR3: CASSQPGQGIDTQYF
V: TRBV11-2
D: TRBD1
size: once
J: TRBJ2-3

DNA: TGTGCCATCGGGGACACGATCCAAGAGACCCAGTACTTC
CDR3: CAIGDTIQETQYF
V: TRBV12-3/TRBV12-4
D: -
size: -
J: TRBJ2-5

DNA: TGTGCCAGCAGCGCTGACAGAGTAAGCTCCTACGAGCAGTACTTC
CDR3: CASSADRVSSYEQYF
V: TRBV6-5
D: -
size: -
J: TRBJ2-7

DNA: TGTGCCAGCAGCTTGAGGACAAATCAGCCCCAGCATTTT
CDR3: CASSLRTNQPQHF
V: TRBV5-6
D: -
size: once
J: TRBJ1-5

DNA: TGCGCCAGCAGTGGTTTCACAGGTCTGACCTACAATGAGCAGTTCTTC
CDR3: CASSGFTGLTYNEQFF
V: TRBV10-1
D: -
size: -
J: TRBJ2-1

DNA: TGTGCCAGCAGCGGGGGGGCCTTATACAATGAGCAGTTCTTC
CDR3: CASSGGALYNEQFF
V: TRBV11-2
D: -
size: -
J: TRBJ2-1